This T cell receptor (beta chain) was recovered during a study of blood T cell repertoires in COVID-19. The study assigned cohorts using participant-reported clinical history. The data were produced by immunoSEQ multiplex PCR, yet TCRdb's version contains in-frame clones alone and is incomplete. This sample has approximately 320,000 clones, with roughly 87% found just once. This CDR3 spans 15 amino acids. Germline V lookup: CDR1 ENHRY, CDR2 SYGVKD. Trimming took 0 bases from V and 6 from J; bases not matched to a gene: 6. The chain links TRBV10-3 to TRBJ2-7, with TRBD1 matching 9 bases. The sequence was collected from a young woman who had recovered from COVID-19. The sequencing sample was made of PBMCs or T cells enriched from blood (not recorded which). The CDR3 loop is CAISESNRGRREQYF. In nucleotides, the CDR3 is TGTGCCATCAGTGAGTCCAACAGGGGGCGGCGCGAGCAGTACTTC.